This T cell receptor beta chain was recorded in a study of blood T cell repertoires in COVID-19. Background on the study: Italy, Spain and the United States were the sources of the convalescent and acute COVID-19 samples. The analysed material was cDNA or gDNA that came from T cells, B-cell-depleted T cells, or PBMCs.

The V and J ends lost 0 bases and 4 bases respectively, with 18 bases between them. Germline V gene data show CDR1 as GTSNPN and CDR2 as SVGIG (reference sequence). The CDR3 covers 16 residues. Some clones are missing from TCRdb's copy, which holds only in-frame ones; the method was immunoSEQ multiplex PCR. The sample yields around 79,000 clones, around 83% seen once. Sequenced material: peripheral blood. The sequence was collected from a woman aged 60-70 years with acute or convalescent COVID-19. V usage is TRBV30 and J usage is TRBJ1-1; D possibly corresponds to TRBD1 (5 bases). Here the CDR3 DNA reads TGTGCCTGGAGTGTACGATTAGGGCAGGGAGGCACTGAAGCTTTCTTT. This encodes CAWSVRLGQGGTEAFF.